The entry below gives a single T cell receptor beta chain sequence along with its context. Its antigen is as yet unknown. The data were obtained in a study of cytomegalovirus exposure and HLA in healthy donors. Across the study: Later, an analysis reported that the 110 or so validation repertoires had used the same platform as the roughly 700 first-cohort repertoires. General study points: Three CMV-associated chains were confirmed in vitro to be specific for CMV antigens. Generally TCR sequences proved uncommon, though certain public TCRs appeared in numerous donors.

This CDR3 region has 16 residues. Germline CDR1 is MGHRA and CDR2 is YSYEKL. Germline trimming cut 0 bases from V and 4 bases from J; bases unmatched to any gene: 4. Some clones are missing from TCRdb's copy, which holds only in-frame ones; the method was immunoSEQ multiplex PCR. Among under 100,000 clones, 84% were seen once, and the ten largest hold around 10%. Sample: PBMCs. The TCR sequence derives from a woman aged 18-35 years in good health and CMV-seropositive. The rearrangement links TRBV4-1 to TRBJ2-1, with 9 positions matching TRBD2. The CDR3 sequence is CASSQERRGGYNEQFF. CDR3 coding DNA: TGCGCCAGCAGCCAAGAAAGGCGGGGGGGTTACAATGAGCAGTTCTTC.